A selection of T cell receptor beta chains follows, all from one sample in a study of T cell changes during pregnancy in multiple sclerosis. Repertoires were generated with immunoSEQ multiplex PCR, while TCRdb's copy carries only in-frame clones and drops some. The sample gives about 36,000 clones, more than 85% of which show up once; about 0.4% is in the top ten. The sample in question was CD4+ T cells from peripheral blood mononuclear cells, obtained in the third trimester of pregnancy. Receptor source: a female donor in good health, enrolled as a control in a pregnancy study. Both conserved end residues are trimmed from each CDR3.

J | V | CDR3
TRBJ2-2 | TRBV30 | AFHSNTGELF
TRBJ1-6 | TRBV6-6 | ASSYLRTDSPLH
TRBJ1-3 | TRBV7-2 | ASSSLSGNTIY
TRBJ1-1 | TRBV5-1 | ASSPGQGNTEAF
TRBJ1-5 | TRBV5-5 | ASSRTGDRNQPQH
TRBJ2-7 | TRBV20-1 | SAGRSYEQY
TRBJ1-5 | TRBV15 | ATSSSDWMGQPQH
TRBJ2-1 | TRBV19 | ARMDPREHDEQF
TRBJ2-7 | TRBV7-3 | ASSLSPTGEQY
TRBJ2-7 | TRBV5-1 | ASSPAGTGNEQY
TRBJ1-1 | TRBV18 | ASSPPDRGHTEAF
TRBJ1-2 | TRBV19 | ASSFLSGDGYT
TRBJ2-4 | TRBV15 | ATSGWGGALGKNIQY
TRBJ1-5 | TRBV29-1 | SVAGTGGGQPQH
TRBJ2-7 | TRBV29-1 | SVITGAEEQY
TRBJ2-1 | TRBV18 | ASSPYDQGAFNNEQF
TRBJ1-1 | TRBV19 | ASSTTRGTEAF
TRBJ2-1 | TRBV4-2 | ASSQEGGSGGGDEQF
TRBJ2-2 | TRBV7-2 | ASSLATGALLNTGELF
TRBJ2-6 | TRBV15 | ATSRRGGAGANVLT
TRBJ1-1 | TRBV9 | ASSPQTVYRGEAF
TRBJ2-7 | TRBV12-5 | ASGLVAGGPYEQY
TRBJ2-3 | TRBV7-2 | ASSLLGVGGVDTQY
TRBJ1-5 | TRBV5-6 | ASSIGGSGNQPRH
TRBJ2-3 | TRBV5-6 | ASSPLAGGRNTQY
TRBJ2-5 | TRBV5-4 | ASSLGRAGAGETQY